These 2 T cell receptor beta chains share one sample of origin, sequenced in a study of beta chain features in type 1 diabetes. cDNA synthesis used the whole RNA isolate, giving expressed TCRB sequences. Produced via immunoSEQ multiplex PCR; TCRdb's table is partial and in-frame only. The sample contains hundreds of thousands of clones, approximately 14% of which appear only once. The sample was naive CD4+ T cells from blood. The source is a man in his thirties or forties in good health.

This chain joins TRBV27 and TRBJ1-6, with a tentative D call TRBD1 (5 bases). The ends were cut back, 6 bases at V and 4 bases at J, with 13 bases in the middle. The CDR3 runs 15 residues. CDR1 and CDR2 from the germline V gene are MNHEY and SMNVEV (reference sequence). The CDR3 here is CASSLGTTYNSPLHF. The CDR3 region has the DNA TGTGCCAGCAGCTTAGGGACGACTTATAATTCACCCCTCCACTTT.

This clone was counted a few times. The V and J genes are TRBV10-3 and TRBJ1-1; 7 nucleotides match TRBD1. The CDR3 is made up of 13 amino acids. Germline V gene lookup returns CDR1 ENHRY and CDR2 SYGVKD. V lost 8 bases and J lost 4; bases outside the gene matches: 7. This CDR3 is CAIRTGAATEAFF. The CDR3 DNA is TGTGCCATCCGAACAGGGGCGGCCACTGAAGCTTTCTTT.